The subject of this entry is one T cell receptor beta chain. The antigen remains undetermined. TCRdb re-called the 5' RACE reads and shows each CDR3 protein once, DNA omitted. The sample's table shows 350,000 to 550,000 distinct CDR3 sequences. Collection yielded roughly 2.5 ml of blood per donor. The data originate from a study of monozygotic twins with inflammatory bowel disease. Overall study findings and caveats: Ultimately, a single strong signal or clonotype associated with IBD was not supported. Comparison of concordant versus discordant twins revealed no difference in repertoire similarity, possibly due to limited power.

CDR1 and CDR2 from the germline V gene are MNHEY and SVGAGI. The CDR3 has 14 amino acids. The sample taken for sequencing was blood. This clonotype was sampled from a human donor with ulcerative colitis or Crohn's disease, or a healthy co-twin of an affected twin (not recorded which). This chain links TRBV6-5 with TRBJ1-5. The CDR3 reads CASSYSGLNQPQHF.